This T cell receptor (beta chain) originates from a study of blood T cell repertoires in COVID-19. Study details: T cells, B-cell-depleted T cells, or PBMCs provided the cDNA or gDNA that served as material.

Participant age was about 18 to 89 years, and participants resided in roughly 24 US areas. Categorization into cohorts depended on clinical history that participants reported. The CDR3 contains 14 residues. Trimming cost V 6 bases and J 1 base; bases outside gene matches: 3. Germline V lookup: CDR1 LNHNV, CDR2 YYDKDF (reference sequence). This clone was picked up one time. Per the original data handling: Amplification from reference gene primers served as the basis for estimated nucleated cell counts. The repertoire was sequenced with immunoSEQ multiplex PCR; TCRdb's copy has only in-frame clones and lacks some. That table is the source of V, J and clone size, and D and trimming were worked out from the DNA. The sample includes 200,000 to 300,000 clones, around nine tenths of them seen just once.

This receptor was taken from a woman aged 18-29 years who had recovered from COVID-19. Sequencing input: PBMCs or T cells enriched from blood (not recorded which). This rearrangement joins TRBV15 to TRBJ1-5, with 7 bases aligning to TRBD1. The CDR3 DNA reads TGTGCCACCAGTGGGACAGAGAGCAATCAGCCCCAGCATTTT. Protein: CATSGTESNQPQHF.